The source of this TCR beta chain is a study of blood T cell repertoires in COVID-19. Study-level background: Samples representing acute and convalescent COVID-19 were sourced from the United States, Italy and Spain. Sources were T cells, B-cell-depleted T cells, or PBMCs; the material itself was cDNA or gDNA.

The germline V and J ends were trimmed by 5 bases and 0 bases, with 3 bases remaining between them. Germline values: CDR1 ENHRY, CDR2 SYGVKD. CDR3 length: 12 residues. In the original processing: For nucleated cells, counts were estimated from reference gene primer amplification. Sequencing used immunoSEQ multiplex PCR; TCRdb keeps in-frame clones, though not all of them. Clone size and V and J calls were adopted from that table, with D and trimming inferred from the DNA. The sample consists of about 190,000 clones, around 89% of them appearing once. The sequencing sample was made of peripheral blood. The source is a man aged 45-60 years with acute or convalescent COVID-19. The chain is built from TRBV10-3 and TRBJ2-3; no clear D gene. The CDR3 coding sequence is TGTGCCATCAGTCCTAGCACAGATACGCAGTATTTT. As protein: CAISPSTDTQYF.